This T cell receptor beta chain was recovered during a study of cytomegalovirus exposure and HLA in healthy donors. This clone showed up just a few times. The CDR3 contains 14 residues. CDR1 and CDR2 (germline): MNHNY, SVGAGI (reference sequence). Trimming at V came to 6 bases and at J to 5 bases, leaving 7 bases not matched to a gene. TCRdb keeps only in-frame clones here, not all; method: immunoSEQ multiplex PCR. There are 200,000 to 250,000 clones in the sample; 75% to 90% occur only once, and over 12% lies in the top ten. The chain uses TRBV6-6 and TRBJ1-5; TRBD1 matches 7 bases. Source material: PBMCs. This clonotype was obtained from a woman in her 30s in good health and CMV-seropositive. The CDR3 DNA reads TGTGCCAGCAGCAACCAGGGGGGCGATCAGCCCCAGCATTTT. Translating it yields CASSNQGGDQPQHF.